This TCR beta chain is from a study of T cell responses to AZD1222 COVID-19 vaccine. Study conclusions and caveats: The CD4 TCRs associated with vaccination extended across spike and predominated at 160-218 and 743-854. Sampled repertoires all dated from after the peak T cell response.

Sequenced by immunoSEQ multiplex PCR; TCRdb stores in-frame clones only, minus some. This sample has about 88,000 clones, with roughly 91% found just once. For this clone: The antigen is undetermined.

The length of the CDR3 is 15 residues. V was shortened by 4 bases and J by 1 base, with 14 bases between the two germline ends. Germline CDR1 reads SGHTS; CDR2 reads YDEGEE. The origin of this receptor is an adult who received the AZD1222 COVID-19 vaccine. The genes are TRBV5-8 and TRBJ2-5; D is uncertain. Here the sequenced sample was peripheral blood, taken 28 days after the second AZD1222 dose. The CDR3 DNA is TGTGCCAGCAGCCACGAGGCTACTCTCCAAGAGACCCAGTACTTC. Amino acids: CASSHEATLQETQYF.